Each of the 31 T cell receptor beta chains below was sequenced from the same sample in a study of blood T cell repertoires in COVID-19. Generated by immunoSEQ multiplex PCR, the TCRdb table keeps only in-frame clones and is missing some. The sample holds around 420,000 clones; roughly 90% are singletons and the top ten take roughly 2%. The specimen was PBMCs or T cells enriched from blood (not recorded which). These receptors came from a middle-aged woman with acute COVID-19.

The chain links TRBV11-2 to TRBJ1-2; D ambiguous. V lost 0 bases and J lost 2, with 13 bases in between. Per the germline V gene, CDR1 is SGHAT and CDR2 is FQNNGV. The CDR3 totals 16 residues. CDR3 DNA: TGTGCCAGCAGCTTAGATCGAGGAAGAACCAACTATGGCTACACCTTC. It yields the protein CASSLDRGRTNYGYTF.

The sample holds many counts of this clone. CDR3 sequence reads: CASSFNSNEKLFF. Here the CDR3 DNA reads TGTGCCAGCAGCTTTAACAGTAATGAAAAACTGTTTTTT. The rearrangement links TRBV5-4 to TRBJ1-4; D is unresolved. The CDR3 length is 13 residues. Germline values: CDR1 SGHNT, CDR2 YYREEE (reference sequence). The ends were cut back, 2 bases at V and 4 bases at J, with 6 bases in the middle.

J is TRBJ2-7 and V is TRBV18, with D perhaps matching TRBD2 (5 bases). The V end was cut by 4 bases, the J end by 2 bases, with 15 bases between. Per the germline V gene, CDR1 is KGHSH and CDR2 is LQKENI. The CDR3 extends over 15 amino acids. CDR3 DNA: TGTGCCAGCTCACAGACCCAAGGGCGGGCCTACGAGCAGTACTTC. Translating it yields CASSQTQGRAYEQYF.

The V and J genes are TRBV27 and TRBJ1-1; 9 bases map to TRBD1. Per the germline V gene, CDR1 is MNHEY and CDR2 is SMNVEV (reference sequence). The CDR3 length is 13 residues. V lost 6 bases, J lost 2 bases, and 1 base stayed unmatched. The CDR3 sequence is CASRGQGNTEAFF. The CDR3 region has the DNA TGTGCCAGCAGGGGACAGGGAAACACTGAAGCTTTCTTT.

This sequence joins TRBV28 and TRBJ1-2; the D is unclear. The CDR3 consists of 14 residues. The ends were cut back, 2 bases at V and 0 bases at J, with 7 bases in the middle. CDR1 and CDR2 from the germline V gene are MDHEN and SYDVKM. The CDR3 coding sequence is TGTGCCAGCAGTTTAGAGGTATCTAACTATGGCTACACCTTC. As protein: CASSLEVSNYGYTF.

The gene calls are TRBV6-5 and TRBJ1-5; D may be TRBD1 (6 bases). The CDR3 has 13 residues. The germline V gene encodes CDR1 MNHEY and CDR2 SVGAGI. V lost 6 bases, J lost 7 bases, and 13 bases lay in between. The CDR3 here is CASSRGGQQPQHF. Here the CDR3 DNA reads TGTGCCAGCAGCCGCGGGGGGCAGCAGCCCCAGCATTTT.

This clone was seen only once. The chain recombines TRBV5-1 with TRBJ2-3, with 8 bases lining up with TRBD1. V shed 0 bases and J 5 bases; nucleotides not matched to a gene: 5. Germline CDR1 is SGHRS and CDR2 is YFSETQ. The CDR3 consists of 15 residues. The CDR3: CASSLESRGLDTQYF. The DNA of the CDR3 is TGCGCCAGCAGCTTGGAAAGCAGGGGGCTAGATACGCAGTATTTT.

The gene calls are TRBV30 and TRBJ2-1, with D maybe TRBD1 (5 bases). The V and J ends lost 1 base and 9 bases respectively, with 10 bases between them. Looked up from germline, CDR1 is GTSNPN and CDR2 is SVGIG (reference sequence). There are 12 residues in the CDR3. CDR3 nucleotides: TGTGCCTGGAGTGGCCGGACACGTGAGCAGTTCTTC. Protein product: CAWSGRTREQFF.

The chain employs TRBV6-2 or TRBV6-3 and TRBJ2-4, with TRBD2 matching 7 bases. CDR1 is MNHEY, CDR2 SVGEGT, per germline. The CDR3 runs 14 residues. V gave up 5 bases and J gave up 2 bases; unmatched junction bases: 3. CDR3 nucleotides: TGTGCCAGCAGTCCGGGACTACCCAAAAACATTCAGTACTTC. It translates to CASSPGLPKNIQYF.

The gene calls are TRBV7-9 and TRBJ2-5; TRBD2 matches 8 bases. Unmatched junction bases numbered 8, after V lost 7 bases and J lost 4 bases. Germline V gives CDR1 SEHNR, CDR2 FQNEAQ (reference sequence). The CDR3 is 14 residues long. This CDR3 is CASTASGGAETQYF. The CDR3 nucleotides are TGTGCCAGCACCGCATCCGGGGGGGCAGAGACCCAGTACTTC.

This chain joins TRBV4-1 and TRBJ2-5; 8 nucleotides line up with TRBD1. J lost 5 bases, V lost 0 bases, and 5 bases had no gene match. CDR3 length: 15 residues. Germline V gene sequence: CDR1 MGHRA, CDR2 YSYEKL. The CDR3 reads CASSQDWTGRETQYF. The CDR3 nucleotides read TGCGCCAGCAGCCAAGACTGGACAGGGAGGGAGACCCAGTACTTC.

The chain recombines TRBV6-1 with TRBJ2-7; D gene ambiguous. The germline V gene encodes CDR1 MNHNS and CDR2 SASEGT. The CDR3 is made up of 14 amino acids. V was shortened by 2 bases and J by 3 bases, with 11 bases between the two germline ends. CDR3 loop: CASSEWLGDYEQYF. The CDR3 DNA sequence: TGTGCCAGCAGTGAATGGTTGGGCGACTACGAGCAGTACTTC.

The chain combines TRBV7-9 with TRBJ1-1; weak D call: TRBD1 (6 bases). Germline CDR1 reads SEHNR; CDR2 reads FQNEAQ (reference sequence). This CDR3 contains 19 residues. The V end was cut by 5 bases, the J end by 1 base, with 26 bases between. For the CDR3, the DNA is TGTGCCAGCAGCCCTGTGCTGGGACACCCCGCGCGAAGGAACACTGAAGCTTTCTTT. Translated: CASSPVLGHPARRNTEAFF.

This clone came up once. The chain carries TRBV9 and TRBJ2-3; 8 nucleotides align to TRBD1. After removal of 3 bases from V and 2 bases from J, the junction contained 8 bases not matched to a gene. The length of the CDR3 is 16 residues. The germline CDR1 and CDR2 sequences are SGDLS and YYNGEE. CDR3: CASSGTGTGFTDTQYF. The CDR3 DNA follows: TGTGCCAGCAGCGGCACCGGGACAGGATTCACAGATACGCAGTATTTT.

The rearrangement joins TRBV7-6 to TRBJ1-2; TRBD1 might be the D (6 bases). The germline V gene encodes CDR1 SGHVS and CDR2 FNYEAQ. Trimming cost V 1 base and J 8 bases, with 14 bases left between them. This CDR3 comprises 14 residues. The DNA for the CDR3 is TGTGCCAGCAGCTTAGTATCCCCAGGGGAAGGCTACACCTTC. It specifies CASSLVSPGEGYTF.

The rearrangement links TRBV7-6 to TRBJ1-1; D is uncertain. Germline V gene sequence: CDR1 SGHVS, CDR2 FNYEAQ. V shed 0 bases and J shed 2 bases, with 13 bases lying between them. This CDR3 spans 16 amino acids. The CDR3 sequence: CASSLAAGGGNTEAFF. The CDR3 DNA reads as TGTGCCAGCAGCTTAGCTGCGGGTGGAGGAAACACTGAAGCTTTCTTT.

The gene calls are TRBV5-4 and TRBJ1-4; no reliable D call. Germline CDR1 SGHNT, CDR2 YYREEE (reference sequence). The CDR3 sequence is 14 residues long. Trimming took 0 bases from V and 8 from J, leaving 11 bases between them. Here the CDR3 reads CASSLGLTGEKLFF. CDR3 nucleotides: TGTGCCAGCAGCTTGGGGCTCACGGGGGAAAAACTGTTTTTT.

This sequence joins TRBV19 and TRBJ1-5; 7 bases align to TRBD1. The length of the CDR3 is 15 residues. Germline CDR1 reads LNHDA; CDR2 reads SQIVND (reference sequence). Trimming at V came to 6 bases and at J to 0 bases, leaving 5 bases not matched to a gene. This CDR3 reads CASRVTGDSNQPQHF. CDR3 bases: TGTGCCAGTAGAGTCACAGGGGATAGCAATCAGCCCCAGCATTTT.

This chain uses TRBV18 with TRBJ2-7; 9 positions match TRBD1. Germline loops: CDR1 KGHSH, CDR2 LQKENI. CDR3 size: 15 residues. Trimming at V came to 6 bases and at J to 4 bases, leaving 10 bases not matched to a gene. The CDR3 DNA is TGTGCCAGCTCTTCCTCAGACAGGGGGTTATACGAGCAGTACTTC. It codes for CASSSSDRGLYEQYF.

J is TRBJ2-2 and V is TRBV5-1; 7 bases align to TRBD1. With V trimmed by 0 bases and J by 0 bases, 5 bases remained unmatched. Per the germline V gene, CDR1 is SGHRS and CDR2 is YFSETQ. The CDR3 consists of 17 residues. CDR3 amino acids: CASSLAPGQPNTGELFF. CDR3 bases: TGCGCCAGCAGCTTGGCTCCGGGACAGCCGAACACCGGGGAGCTGTTTTTT.

V gene TRBV5-1 combines with J gene TRBJ1-2; 11 nucleotides align to TRBD1. Germline CDR1 and CDR2: SGHRS and YFSETQ. The CDR3 spans 14 residues. V lost 3 bases to trimming and J lost 6 bases; unmatched junction nucleotides: 4. In DNA form, the CDR3 reads TGCGCCAGCAGCTCCAAGGGACAGGGGGATGGCTACACCTTC. Translated, it gives CASSSKGQGDGYTF.

This sequence joins TRBV4-1 and TRBJ1-5; 8 nucleotides line up with TRBD1. CDR1 is MGHRA, CDR2 YSYEKL, per germline. V lost 4 bases and J lost 4; bases outside the gene matches: 3. The CDR3 is made up of 14 amino acids. CDR3 protein: CASSRGQVNQPQHF. CDR3 nucleotide sequence: TGCGCCAGCAGCCGGGGACAGGTTAATCAGCCCCAGCATTTT.

This chain uses TRBV5-6 with TRBJ1-4; 7 bases map to TRBD1. J lost 8 bases, V lost 3 bases, and 4 bases had no gene match. The CDR3 has 13 residues. CDR1 is SGHDT, CDR2 YYEEEE, per germline. CDR3 protein: CASSYRGSEKLFF. The CDR3 DNA reads TGTGCCAGCAGCTACAGGGGTAGCGAAAAACTGTTTTTT.

The genes are TRBV4-1 and TRBJ2-7; 8 bases line up with TRBD1. Germline-derived CDR1 and CDR2 are MGHRA and YSYEKL. CDR3 length equals 16 residues. The J segment lost 3 bases and the V segment lost 1 base, leaving 8 bases of the junction unmatched. CDR3 in DNA: TGCGCCAGCAGCCAAGGACCAGGGACAGGCTTCTACGAGCAGTACTTC. Protein: CASSQGPGTGFYEQYF.

The V and J genes are TRBV6-2 or TRBV6-3 and TRBJ2-6; D ambiguous. This CDR3 is built from 16 residues. Germline lookup yields CDR1 MNHEY and CDR2 SVGEGT. V was trimmed by 2 bases and J by 2 bases, leaving 10 bases between them. The CDR3 DNA reads TGTGCCAGCAGTTACCCCCACTATACTGGGGCCAACGTCCTGACTTTC. The encoded protein is CASSYPHYTGANVLTF.

The chain employs TRBV5-1 and TRBJ1-1; D not resolved. Trimming took off 3 bases at V and 4 bases at J, with 13 bases between the two ends. The CDR3 spans 14 residues. Germline V gene lookup returns CDR1 SGHRS and CDR2 YFSETQ. The CDR3 reads CASSSTSTRTEAFF. The CDR3 coding sequence is TGCGCCAGCAGCTCGACATCAACCCGCACTGAAGCTTTCTTT.

The chain uses TRBV5-4 and TRBJ2-5, with D perhaps matching TRBD1 (6 bases). The CDR3 runs to 15 residues. V gave up 2 bases and J gave up 1 base, with 12 bases separating them. CDR1 is SGHNT, CDR2 YYREEE, per germline (reference sequence). CDR3 in DNA: TGTGCCAGCAGCTTTATGACAGGCAGCCAAGAGACCCAGTACTTC. It translates to CASSFMTGSQETQYF. Full variable domain (missing parts from reference TRBV5-4 and TRBJ2-5): ETGVTQSPTHLIKTRGQQVTLRCSSQSGHNTVSWYQQALGQGPQFIFQYYREEENGRGNFPPRFSGLQFPNYSSELNVNALELDDSALYLCASSFMTGSQETQYFGPGTRLLVL.

This chain connects TRBV7-9 to TRBJ2-7, with TRBD2 identical over 8 bases. The CDR3 spans 15 residues. Germline CDR1 and CDR2: SEHNR and FQNEAQ (reference sequence). V dropped 4 bases and J dropped 1; count of bases not matched to a gene: 6. CDR3 sequence reads: CASSSNRGGSYEQYF. CDR3 bases: TGTGCCAGCAGCTCTAACCGCGGGGGGTCCTACGAGCAGTACTTC.

The CDR3 nucleotides read TGTGCCAGCAGTGAAGGACAGGGCACCTATGGCTACACCTTC. It is translated as CASSEGQGTYGYTF. V usage is TRBV27 and J usage is TRBJ1-2; TRBD1 matches at 8 bases. V lost 5 bases and J lost 4; bases outside the gene matches: 6. The germline gives CDR1 MNHEY, CDR2 SMNVEV (reference sequence). The CDR3 spans 14 residues.

This clone was detected only once. The chain joins TRBV10-2 to TRBJ1-5; D not certain. In germline, CDR1 is WSHSY, CDR2 SAAADI. The V end lost 5 bases, the J end lost 0 bases, and 5 bases lay between the germline ends. The CDR3 consists of 13 residues. The CDR3 region has the DNA TGCGCCAGCAGTATGAGTAGCAATCAGCCCCAGCATTTT. Protein: CASSMSSNQPQHF.

Worth noting for this clone: At the DNA level, this CDR3 is encoded by other sequences in the same sample as well. V and J are TRBV30 and TRBJ1-5; unclear D gene. The germline CDR1 and CDR2 sequences are GTSNPN and SVGIG (reference sequence). The CDR3 loop spans 13 amino acids. The germline V and J ends were trimmed by 2 bases and 3 bases, with 8 bases remaining between them. The CDR3: CAWSYSLNQPQHF. Written as DNA, the CDR3 is TGTGCCTGGAGTTACAGCCTCAATCAGCCCCAGCATTTT. The entire variable domain, with the rest obtained from reference TRBV30 and TRBJ1-5, is as follows: SQTIHQWPATLVQPVGSPLSLECTVEGTSNPNLYWYRQAAGRGLQLLFYSVGIGQISSEVPQNLSASRPQDRQFILSSKKLLLSDSGFYLCAWSYSLNQPQHFGDGTRLSIL.